A selection of T cell receptor beta chains follows, all from one sample in a study of blood T cell repertoires in COVID-19. The repertoire was sequenced with immunoSEQ multiplex PCR; TCRdb's copy has only in-frame clones and lacks some. In the table there are 150,000 to 200,000 clones, 70% to 90% of which are singletons. The specimen was peripheral blood. The receptors derive from a human donor in a cohort sampled during active COVID-19. Each CDR3 is given with its conserved first and last residue. D genes are given only for firm matches. Only part of the rows carry a size: once, few, many, or a class if the clone is expanded.

cdr3_nt cdr3_aa d_call v_call clone_size j_call
TGTGCCAGCAGGTGGCCACAGGGAAATGGCTACACCTTC CASRWPQGNGYTF - TRBV6-5 - TRBJ1-2
TGTGCCAGCAGGGCCCCCTACGAGCAGTACTTC CASRAPYEQYF - TRBV2 - TRBJ2-7
TGTGCCAGCAGTGAATCAGGGATCAATCAGCCCCAGCATTTT CASSESGINQPQHF - TRBV6-1 - TRBJ1-5
TGTGCCACTCGACCATTTGACAACGAAAATTCACCCCTCCACTTT CATRPFDNENSPLHF - TRBV2 - TRBJ1-6
TGTGCCAGCAGCCTAATGGGACAGAACTATGGCTACACCTTC CASSLMGQNYGYTF TRBD1 TRBV27 - TRBJ1-2
TGTGCCAGCAGCTTAGGGTCAGGGTGGGCCTACGAGCAGTACTTC CASSLGSGWAYEQYF - TRBV7-9 - TRBJ2-7
TGTGCCAGCAGCTCACTGCAGGGGGCGGGGGAAAAACTGTTTTTT CASSSLQGAGEKLFF TRBD1 TRBV5-4 - TRBJ1-4
TGCGCCAGCAGCTTCGGAGTCCAGGGTGTTAACTATGAGCAGTTCTTC CASSFGVQGVNYEQFF - TRBV5-1 once TRBJ2-1
TGTGCCAGCAGCCCCGACAGTCTGTACGGTGAGCAGTTCTTC CASSPDSLYGEQFF - TRBV7-9 - TRBJ2-1
TGTGCCAGCAGCCAAGTCGGGGACAGAGCCTCCTACAATGAGCAGTTCTTC CASSQVGDRASYNEQFF TRBD1 TRBV14 - TRBJ2-1
TGTGCCAGCTCAGCAGGCCCAGGTCAGCCCCAGCATTTT CASSAGPGQPQHF - TRBV18 - TRBJ1-5
TGTGCCAGCAGCTTACAAGCGGGAGCGAACTACGAGCAGTACTTC CASSLQAGANYEQYF TRBD2 TRBV5-4 - TRBJ2-7
TGTGCCAGCAGCTTAGACAGGCGGGCCGGGGAGCTGTTTTTT CASSLDRRAGELFF - TRBV11-2 once TRBJ2-2
TGTGCCAGCAGCCCTAAATTATTAACGCGGGGGGCCAACGTCCTGACTTTC CASSPKLLTRGANVLTF - TRBV7-2 - TRBJ2-6
TGTGCCATCCTTCGGGACTATGGCTACACCTTC CAILRDYGYTF - TRBV10-3 - TRBJ1-2
TGCAGCGTTGGGGGACTCCCCCAAGAGACCCAGTACTTC CSVGGLPQETQYF - TRBV29-1 - TRBJ2-5
TGTGCCAGCAGTTCCAGGGGGAGTAAAAACAATGAGCAGTTCTTC CASSSRGSKNNEQFF TRBD1 TRBV27 once TRBJ2-1
TGCAGTGCTAGTGCCAGGGGTTATATGGAGACCCAGTACTTC CSASARGYMETQYF - TRBV20-1 - TRBJ2-5
TGTGCCAGCATTTCCCAGGGTTCTGGAAACACCATATATTTT CASISQGSGNTIYF - TRBV28 - TRBJ1-3
TGTGCCAGCAGCCCACCGGGAGGTCTCGAAGCTAACTATGGCTACACCTTC CASSPPGGLEANYGYTF - TRBV14 many TRBJ1-2
TGCGCCAGCAGTCTGGGACTAGCGGGGGGCACAGATACGCAGTATTTT CASSLGLAGGTDTQYF TRBD2 TRBV10-1 - TRBJ2-3
TGTGCCAGCTCACCACGACTGGAAGAGACCCAGTACTTC CASSPRLEETQYF - TRBV18 - TRBJ2-5
TGTGCCAGCAGCCCAGCGGGGGGCAGGAACACTGAAGCTTTCTTT CASSPAGGRNTEAFF - TRBV7-2 - TRBJ1-1
TGTGCCAGTAGGGGACAGGGAGGAACCGGGGAGCTGTTTTTT CASRGQGGTGELFF TRBD1 TRBV19 - TRBJ2-2
TGTGCCATCAGTGATACGGTGTTTGAAGCTTTCTTT CAISDTVFEAFF - TRBV10-3 - TRBJ1-1
TGTGCCAGCTCACCACCGATAGAGGGTATGCACACTGAAGCTTTCTTT CASSPPIEGMHTEAFF - TRBV18 once TRBJ1-1
TGTGCCAGCAGCCGGAGGGGCGCTGAAGCTTTCTTT CASSRRGAEAFF - TRBV6-5 - TRBJ1-1
TGTGCCAGCAGTCCCGGGACAGCGCTAAATCAGCCCCAGCATTTT CASSPGTALNQPQHF TRBD1 TRBV27 - TRBJ1-5
TGTGCCTGGAGACTTGCCTACGAGCAGTACTTC CAWRLAYEQYF - TRBV30 - TRBJ2-7
TGCGCCAGCAGCCAAGATAAGGGACAGTCGTTTTCCTACGAGCAGTACTTC CASSQDKGQSFSYEQYF TRBD1 TRBV4-3 - TRBJ2-7
TGTGCCAGTAGTCAGACTAGCGGCTTTGGCTCCTACAATGAGCAGTTCTTC CASSQTSGFGSYNEQFF TRBD2 TRBV19 few TRBJ2-1
TGCGCCAGCAGTGGCCGGTCGGGGGGACGGGAGACGGTCAGGGAGCTGTTTTTT CASSGRSGGRETVRELFF TRBD2 TRBV10-2 - TRBJ2-2
TGTGCCAGCAGCCGGACAGCTTCGGTAGGGGTTGAGCAGTTCTTC CASSRTASVGVEQFF - TRBV11-3 - TRBJ2-1
TGTGCCAGCAGCTCTCGGGGGTATGGGGCTAATGAAAAACTGTTTTTT CASSSRGYGANEKLFF - TRBV11-2 - TRBJ1-4
TGTGCCAGCAGTTTCCAAGGGACAGGGCCTTCACCCCTCCACTTT CASSFQGTGPSPLHF TRBD1 TRBV6-2/TRBV6-3 few TRBJ1-6
TGTGCCAGCAGTTACCCCGGGAGCTACGAGCAGTACTTC CASSYPGSYEQYF - TRBV6-5 once TRBJ2-7
TGTGCCAGCTCACCAGCGGGGACGACCACCGGGGAGCTGTTTTTT CASSPAGTTTGELFF - TRBV18 - TRBJ2-2
TGTGCCATCAGTGAGACCCGGGACAGGGCTTACGAGCAGTACTTC CAISETRDRAYEQYF TRBD1 TRBV10-3 - TRBJ2-7
TGTGCCTGGAGATACGGGCAGGGGGCAATGCAGTACTTC CAWRYGQGAMQYF TRBD1 TRBV30 - TRBJ2-7
TGCGCCAGCAGCCAAGTCTTGGGTACAGGGCACGAGACCCAGTACTTC CASSQVLGTGHETQYF - TRBV4-1 once TRBJ2-5
TGTGCCAGTACCGTTACAGGCTGGCAGCCCCAGCATTTT CASTVTGWQPQHF - TRBV19 - TRBJ1-5
TGTGCCAGCACCCGGACTAGCGGGACAGATACGCAGTATTTT CASTRTSGTDTQYF TRBD2 TRBV7-2 - TRBJ2-3
TGTGCCAGCAGTCCCCCGGGACTCCAAGAGACCCAGTACTTC CASSPPGLQETQYF - TRBV6-5 - TRBJ2-5
TGTGCCAGCAGTGAACCGGGACAGTACTATGGCTACACCTTC CASSEPGQYYGYTF TRBD1 TRBV25-1 - TRBJ1-2
TGTGCCAGTACTCCGAGGGGGTTCCAAGAGACCCAGTACTTC CASTPRGFQETQYF - TRBV19 - TRBJ2-5
TGTGCCAGCACCCCCCGGGAGGCGGGAGAGAGGAGGCAGTACTTC CASTPREAGERRQYF TRBD2 TRBV6-6 - TRBJ2-7
TGTGCCAGTAGTATTTTCGACAGTTCCTCCTACGAGCAGTACTTC CASSIFDSSSYEQYF - TRBV19 few TRBJ2-7
TGTGCCAGCAGCTCGGACGGGACTAGCGGGAGCCGCGAGCAGTTCTTC CASSSDGTSGSREQFF TRBD2 TRBV7-2 once TRBJ2-1
TGTGCCAGCAGTGAAGATGGACAGCAAGAGACCCAGTACTTC CASSEDGQQETQYF - TRBV2 - TRBJ2-5
TGTGCCAGCAGTTTAGGAGTGGCTAGCGGGCTGCGCTCCTACGAGCAGTACTTC CASSLGVASGLRSYEQYF TRBD2 TRBV27 once TRBJ2-7
TGCAGCATCCAAGGTGGGGGACAGGGTATCCCTAACTATGGCTACACCTTC CSIQGGGQGIPNYGYTF TRBD1 TRBV29-1 - TRBJ1-2
TGCAGCGTTGAAAGACTAGCGGGGGGTTTCGGTGAGCAGTTCTTC CSVERLAGGFGEQFF TRBD2 TRBV29-1 - TRBJ2-1
TGTGCCAGCAGTGAAGTGAGGGAGAGGGAAGAAAAACTGTTTTTT CASSEVREREEKLFF - TRBV6-1 - TRBJ1-4